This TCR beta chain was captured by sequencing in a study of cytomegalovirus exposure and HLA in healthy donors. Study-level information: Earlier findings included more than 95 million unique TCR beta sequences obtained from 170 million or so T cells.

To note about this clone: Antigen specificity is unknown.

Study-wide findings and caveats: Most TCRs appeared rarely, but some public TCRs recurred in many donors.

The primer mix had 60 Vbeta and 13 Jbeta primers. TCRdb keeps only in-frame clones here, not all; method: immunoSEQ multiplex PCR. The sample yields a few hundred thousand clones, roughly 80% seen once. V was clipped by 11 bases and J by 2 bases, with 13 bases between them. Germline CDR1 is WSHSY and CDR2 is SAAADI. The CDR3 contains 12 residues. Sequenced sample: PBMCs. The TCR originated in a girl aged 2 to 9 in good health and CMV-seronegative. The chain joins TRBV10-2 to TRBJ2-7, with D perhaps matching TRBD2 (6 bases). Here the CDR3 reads CAVHRRAYEQYF. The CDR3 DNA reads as TGCGCCGTTCACAGGAGGGCCTACGAGCAGTACTTC.